This T cell receptor beta chain was sequenced in a study of cytomegalovirus exposure and HLA in healthy donors (dated 2017 in TCRdb). General notes on the study: An earlier analysis of more than 550 of the donors reported 276 Gb of sequence data and 95 million to 130 million unique TCR beta sequences obtained from 180 million or so T cells. In addition to the first cohort of 650 to 800 subjects, a separate validation cohort of 130 or so different subjects was used. Because of strong linkage in the cohort, five DR-DQ haplotypes were treated as single units for association and clustering. In the later analysis, no new phenotypic data were used to find candidate immune exposures; instead, reliance was placed on TCR beta sequences and their occurrence across donors. The study profiled the T cell repertoires of approximately 700 subjects by immunosequencing and related them to cytomegalovirus serostatus. The number of donors typed differed by locus, with roughly 629-640 for A, B, C, DRB1 and DQB1, roughly 520 for DQA1, 600 to 610 for DPA1, and some 450 for DPB1. A later analysis re-analyzed previously published TCR beta repertoires from 600 to 850 donors and added high-resolution HLA genotyping to study TCR occurrence patterns. Donor age, sex, ethnicity and CMV serostatus were compiled alongside the repertoire data. To predict cytomegalovirus infection status, the study brought together high-throughput TCR immunosequencing, statistical association of individual TCRs with disease status, and machine learning. To decide whether each TCR beta V gene segment behaved as functional or pseudogenic, an earlier analysis of fewer than 750 of the donors relied on high-throughput TCR beta sequencing. HLA typing included class I and class II loci at four-digit resolution. An early release covering around 630 HLA-typed donors comprised 250 to 350 gigabases of sequencing data and around 85 million unique TCR sequences. Genome-wide SNP genotypes for about 65% of the roughly 670 donors were used in a later genetic analysis, which treated that subset as a discovery cohort. On average, around 240,000 unique TCR beta nucleotide sequences were sequenced per donor among roughly 430 genotyped donors of the cohort, with 15% to 20% of those sequences being non-productive. All discovery cohort repertoires had been generated on a single sequencing platform. The study was designed to test whether signatures of past pathogen exposure could be identified by cataloging public T cell receptors. Of the 350 to 400 genotyped donors, around 81% fell in the genetic ancestry cluster associated with self-reported Caucasian donors.

The cohort comprised 666 healthy bone marrow donors. At the time of sampling, every cohort member was nominally healthy, though immune exposures that went unrecorded were likely present. The donor was CMV seropositive and belonged to the group of around 300 seropositive cohort members. A peripheral blood sample was collected from each donor, and TCR beta sequencing was performed on peripheral blood mononuclear cells. Genomic DNA was extracted from the blood cell samples with the Qiagen DNeasy Blood Extraction Kit. The research as a whole found: In a later analysis, TCR association rates were found to vary across HLA loci, with the most associated TCRs seen for DRB1 alleles and the fewest for HLA-C alleles. Compared with the roughly 600-donor mean, donors in an Asian-associated ancestry cluster had fewer N-insertions in productive TCRs, according to a later genetic analysis. In both the original and validation cohorts, the classifier was reported to diagnose cytomegalovirus status with high specificity and sensitivity. When HLA alleles, especially DR and DQ, strongly co-occurred, TCR associations were difficult to assign to individual alleles. In an earlier analysis of more than 450 of the donors, most TCR beta V segments were observed in productive rearrangements about 87% or about 30% of the time, broadly matching IMGT annotations. This cohort had only TCR beta chains sequenced, and the lack of alpha or paired-chain data limited which features could be detected. A later analysis found that HLA-associated TCR beta chains were more clonally expanded and had lower generation probabilities than equally common non-associated chains. A further reported finding was that TCR beta sequences accurately predicted the HLA-A and HLA-B alleles for most subjects in the first cohort. At a false discovery rate of 0.05, a later analysis linked under 20,000 TCR beta sequences to specific HLA alleles. Most CMV-associated TCR beta chains appeared to be HLA-restricted in a later analysis, and the HLA associations seemed to be driven largely by CMV exposure. Because counts were too low, about 15 rarely observed V segments, including chromosome 9 orphons, were left out of the earlier analysis of a few hundred of the donors. Linkage disequilibrium might explain the correlated functional status among segregating V segments, but an unknown experimental factor could not be ruled out. An association between a missense DCLRE1C variant and V-gene and J-gene trimming of TCR beta chains was found in a later genetic analysis and replicated in an independent cohort. A group of highly shared sequence variants was considered likely to be a technical artifact of the sequencing pipeline. A few of the identified cytomegalovirus-associated TCR beta chains were confirmed in vitro to be specific for cytomegalovirus antigens. Because some donors lacked HLA typing at each locus, the association tests relied only on the typed subset. Immune exposure information for the cohort was limited to CMV serostatus. The presence/absence analyses assumed that sequencing depth was roughly uniform across donors, and that assumption may not be true. A later analysis reported that several top co-occurrence clusters appeared linked to parvovirus B19, influenza, CMV and Epstein-Barr virus. Most TCR sequences were observed very rarely across donors, whereas some public TCRs were present in many individuals. A total of 150 to 200 TCR beta chains were listed by the study as associated with cytomegalovirus. Because the 87-base-pair reads could not distinguish some IMGT-functional V segments, including TRBV6-2 and TRBV6-3, those segments were excluded. It was suggested by the authors that the approach could potentially be generalized to other disease states and immunological phenotypes.

Receptor amplification or capture employed the immunoSEQ multiplex PCR assay. A mixture of 60 forward primers for TCR Vbeta segments and 13 reverse primers for TCR Jbeta segments was used in the multiplex PCR. Amplification of the CDR3 region of rearranged TCR beta genes was performed with a multiplex PCR assay on genomic DNA. On the Illumina HiSeq System, the amplified TCR beta libraries were sequenced as 87-base-pair reads. Per the original workflow: Across the 600 to 700 repertoires, a later analysis counted 80 million or so unique TCR beta chains, roughly 11 million of which were shared by at least two donors. Raw reads were error-corrected and collapsed into unique sequences with a nearest-neighbor algorithm that merged closely related sequences to remove PCR and sequencing errors. V, D and J gene segments were assigned by aligning CDR3 sequences to IMGT reference sequences. For a sequence to be retained, a match of at least six nucleotides was required to both a V gene segment and a J gene segment. Rearrangements were called productive when the CDR3 lacked stop codons and stayed in frame with V and J; all others were non-productive. Following IMGT convention, CDR3 was defined as the stretch from the second conserved V-encoded cysteine to the conserved J-encoded phenylalanine. Sequences without an unambiguous match to a single V gene segment were excluded from the earlier analysis of 450 to 650 of the donors. In an earlier analysis of more than 500 of the donors, a V segment was called functional when productive rearrangements were above 56.7%, and segregating when the standard deviation between donors exceeded 5%. A statistical classification framework was built to diagnose cytomegalovirus status from the catalog of TCR beta chain sequences. A later analysis assigned V and J genes by comparing TCR nucleotide sequences with IMGT/GENE-DB human TR gene sequences. The TCRdist pipeline was used in a later analysis to assign CDR3 sequences and most-parsimonious VDJ recombination scenarios. In a later analysis, every TCR beta chain was defined by the combination of its CDR3 amino acid sequence and its V-gene family, and reads without a unique V-gene family were dropped. As a way to deal with suspected cross-contamination and a sequencing artifact, a later analysis dropped nearly 600 nucleotide sequences that were highly shared and had low generation probability. A later analysis calculated a clonal expansion index for each public chain from normalized within-repertoire ranks of inferred template counts. A later analysis computed generation probabilities with a VDJ recombination model fitted to out-of-frame rearrangements, and checked the results against IGoR. Hypergeometric tests were used in a later analysis to score TCR-TCR, TCR-HLA and TCR-CMV co-occurrence, with a repertoire-size bias correction applied to the TCR pairs. False discovery rates were estimated in a later analysis by permuting HLA or CMV assignments 20 times. In a later analysis, co-occurring TCRs were grouped using DBSCAN, with TCRdist sequence similarity added in when clustering inside HLA-allele-positive subsets. Repertoires with fewer than 30,000 or more than 120,000 public chains were left out of co-occurrence clustering, as were four to six repertoires with anomalous nucleotide sharing. TCRdb's version of the immuneACCESS table is confined to in-frame rearrangements and falls short of the full clone set. An unresolved V gene accounts for under half of the shortfall where checked; the remainder is of unknown origin. D and trimming come from the DNA, and the V and J calls and clone size come from that table. The sample yields fewer than 150,000 clones; 70% to 80% were counted once. The biggest ten clones account for 6.2% of the sample.

About this clone: Its antigen remains unidentified. One base away there is no much larger clone; base qualities are not given.

CDR1 KGHSH and CDR2 LQKENI were looked up in the germline V gene. The CDR3 measures 13 amino acids from cysteine to phenylalanine. The kept DNA is CDR3 alone, 39 bases in frame from the first base. V loses 10 bases of germline sequence and J loses 0 bases, and the interval between the two ends is 12 bases. The rearrangement joined TRBV18 to TRBJ1-1; TRBD1 might be the D gene, on 6 matching bases. Material for sequencing was PBMCs. The sequence was obtained from a woman in her thirties or forties in good health and CMV-seropositive. The CDR3 protein: CATGGSMNTEAFF. The DNA reads as follows: TGTGCCACTGGGGGCAGCATGAACACTGAAGCTTTCTTT.